The 25 T cell receptor beta chains given below trace back to one sample, sequenced in a study of cytomegalovirus exposure and HLA in healthy donors (dated by TCRdb to the late 2010s). Libraries came from the immunoSEQ multiplex PCR assay. The multiplex PCR relied on a mix of 60 forward primers for TCR Vbeta segments and 13 reverse primers for TCR Jbeta segments. Here the immuneACCESS table is served through TCRdb, limited to in-frame sequences with V and J called. Missing clones are a known gap in these copies; in checked studies unresolved V genes cover under half, and the rest lacks a known reason. The table for this sample lists roughly 150,000 clones; roughly 70% of them were counted only once. The ten largest clonotypes hold 2.5% to 3.5% of the sample. Sequencing used PBMCs. The receptors shown here come from a man in his forties in good health and CMV-seronegative.

This chain joins TRBV30 and TRBJ1-4; D is possibly TRBD1 (5 bases). With 4 bases removed from V and 3 bases from J, the gap between germline ends came to 12 bases. The V gene's germline CDR1 is GTSNPN and CDR2 SVGIG (reference sequence). This CDR3 contains 14 residues. CDR3 DNA sequence: TGTGCCTGGAATTCCGGGGGTGCTAATGAAAAACTGTTTTTT. Residues: CAWNSGGANEKLFF.

The gene calls are TRBV9 and TRBJ2-3; possibly TRBD2 for D (6 bases). Germline CDR1 is SGDLS and CDR2 is YYNGEE. This CDR3 region has 15 residues. The V end lost 4 bases, the J end lost 0 bases, and 12 bases lay between the germline ends. For the CDR3, the DNA is TGTGCCAGCAGCCCCCGGGGGTCTAGCACAGATACGCAGTATTTT. This sequence encodes CASSPRGSSTDTQYF.

This chain joins TRBV5-7 and TRBJ2-7, with D unresolved. TRBV5-7 is noted as an ORF with a role that remains uncertain. CDR3 length: 11 residues. V dropped 2 bases and J dropped 3 bases, with 3 bases sitting between them. As DNA, the CDR3 is TGTGCCAGCAGCTTTAGCTACGAGCAGTACTTC. Translated, it gives CASSFSYEQYF.

This clone came up a few times. This chain uses TRBV7-2 with TRBJ2-3; no firm D call. The CDR3 has 15 amino acids. Germline values: CDR1 SGHTA, CDR2 FQGNSA. Trimming took off 1 base at V and 3 bases at J, with 11 bases between the two ends. DNA for the CDR3: TGTGCCAGCAGCTTAGACTGGCCGAGGACAGATACGCAGTATTTT. It specifies CASSLDWPRTDTQYF. Drawing the rest from reference TRBV7-2 and TRBJ2-3, the complete variable domain is GAGVSQSPSNKVTEKGKDVELRCDPISGHTALYWYRQSLGQGLEFLIYFQGNSAPDKSGLPSDRFSAERTGGSVSTLTIQRTQQEDSAVYLCASSLDWPRTDTQYFGPGTRLTVL.

This clone is a singleton in its sample. The V and J genes are TRBV2 and TRBJ1-2; 9 bases map to TRBD1. The length of the CDR3 is 13 residues. V trimming: 10 bases; J trimming: 6 bases; junction bases outside the gene matches: 9. Looked up from germline, CDR1 is SNHLY and CDR2 is FYNNEI. The CDR3 DNA follows: TGTGCCAACCCGGGACAGGGAATGAATGGCTACACCTTC. Protein product: CANPGQGMNGYTF.

The chain links TRBV7-6 to TRBJ2-1, with 11 positions matching TRBD2. The CDR3 runs to 15 residues. CDR1 and CDR2 (germline): SGHVS, FNYEAQ. V was pared by 5 bases and J by 8 bases, with 8 bases of the junction left unmatched. The CDR3 sequence: CASSRSGLAEHEQFF. CDR3 nucleotides: TGTGCCAGCAGCAGGTCGGGACTAGCGGAACATGAGCAGTTCTTC. Full variable domain (missing parts from reference TRBV7-6 and TRBJ2-1): GAGVSQSPRYKVTKRGQDVALRCDPISGHVSLYWYRQALGQGPEFLTYFNYEAQQDKSGLPNDRFSAERPEGSISTLTIQRTEQRDSAMYRCASSRSGLAEHEQFFGPGTRLTVL.

This clone was seen only a few times. The V gene is TRBV5-5, the J gene TRBJ2-5; the match to TRBD2 covers 8 bases. J lost 4 bases, V lost 3 bases, and 11 bases had no gene match. The CDR3 is 16 residues long. Germline CDR1 is SGHKS and CDR2 is YYEKEE (reference sequence). The CDR3 bases are TGTGCCAGCAGCTGGCCCGGGAGGGAAAGAGGAGAGACCCAGTACTTC. It codes for CASSWPGRERGETQYF.

This clone was found a few times. The chain has TRBV30 and TRBJ1-4, with 9 bases matching TRBD1. This CDR3 is built from 14 residues. Germline lookup yields CDR1 GTSNPN and CDR2 SVGIG (reference sequence). The J segment lost 5 bases and the V segment lost 2 bases, leaving 3 bases of the junction unmatched. CDR3 protein: CAWSTGTGNEKLFF. Written as DNA, the CDR3 is TGTGCCTGGAGTACCGGGACAGGGAATGAAAAACTGTTTTTT.

This chain connects TRBV6-5 to TRBJ1-1; tentative D call: TRBD1 (5 bases). CDR3 length equals 15 residues. The V and J ends lost 2 bases and 6 bases respectively, with 16 bases between them. CDR1 is MNHEY, CDR2 SVGAGI, per germline. Written as DNA, the CDR3 is TGTGCCAGCAGTTACGGGGCAGGGCTCAGGTCTGAAGCTTTCTTT. Amino acids: CASSYGAGLRSEAFF.

The V gene is TRBV5-6, the J gene TRBJ1-2; 7 bases are shared with TRBD1. The length of the CDR3 is 17 residues. Germline CDR1 SGHDT, CDR2 YYEEEE. V lost 0 bases, J lost 4 bases, and 12 bases stayed unmatched. The CDR3 nucleotides are TGTGCCAGCAGCTTGGGATGGGCAAGGGCAGGGGGCTATGGCTACACCTTC. Translating gives CASSLGWARAGGYGYTF.

The CDR3 coding sequence is TGTGCCAGCAGTGATGTAGGGGGCGGCGGAGCTAATGAAAAACTGTTTTTT. Its translation is CASSDVGGGGANEKLFF. This chain links TRBV2 with TRBJ1-4; 7 bases are a match to TRBD1. CDR1 and CDR2 (germline): SNHLY, FYNNEI. The CDR3 runs to 17 residues. J lost 3 bases, V lost 3 bases, and 10 bases had no gene match.

This chain connects TRBV28 to TRBJ2-1, with D possibly matching TRBD1 (5 bases). The CDR3 has 14 amino acids. V was shortened by 8 bases and J by 4 bases, with 15 bases between the two germline ends. Germline V gene data show CDR1 as MDHEN and CDR2 as SYDVKM. In DNA, the CDR3 is TGTGCCAGCTCTACTCCCAGGGAATACAATGAGCAGTTCTTC. Its protein is CASSTPREYNEQFF.

The chain couples TRBV19 to TRBJ1-5; no firm D call. Germline V gene data show CDR1 as LNHDA and CDR2 as SQIVND (reference sequence). The CDR3 contains 13 residues. Trimming stripped 5 bases from V and 7 bases from J, with 12 bases between. The CDR3 reads CASSEGREQPQHF. The CDR3, as DNA: TGTGCCAGTAGTGAGGGAAGGGAGCAGCCCCAGCATTTT.

The chain combines TRBV6-1 with TRBJ1-5; D is uncertain. The CDR3 length is 11 residues. In germline, CDR1 is MNHNS, CDR2 SASEGT. Trimming removed 4 bases at V and 7 bases at J, with 5 bases between. The CDR3 DNA sequence: TGTGCCAGCAGTGCTCAGCAGCCCCAGCATTTT. Its translation: CASSAQQPQHF.

Notes on this clone: This likely comes from a read error, as the CDR3 has no conserved phenylalanine or tryptophan at its end. It is unclear where the CDR3 begins or ends on the DNA, so no DNA is shown, and the CDR3 is as TCRdb lists it. The chain recombines TRBV30 with TRBJ1-2; TRBD1 is taken as the D call from the table, unchecked against the DNA. Per germline, CDR1 GTSNPN and CDR2 SVGIG (reference sequence). With termini counted, the CDR3 has 13 amino acids. The CDR3 reads CGRSGTGVYGYTC.

This clone was seen more than once but under ten times. The chain uses TRBV30 and TRBJ2-2; weak D call: TRBD2 (5 bases). CDR1 is GTSNPN and CDR2 is SVGIG in the germline V gene (reference sequence). V lost 4 bases, J lost 6 bases, and 15 bases lay in between. The length of the CDR3 is 14 residues. The CDR3 region is CAWNGGLEAGELFF. For the CDR3, the DNA is TGTGCCTGGAATGGCGGACTTGAAGCCGGGGAGCTGTTTTTT.

This clone was observed once. This chain joins TRBV19 and TRBJ2-3; 13 bases map to TRBD2. This CDR3 has 17 amino acids. The V and J ends lost 5 bases and 4 bases, in that order; junction bases with no gene match: 9. Germline CDR1 is LNHDA and CDR2 is SQIVND (reference sequence). The CDR3 here is CASSLKLAGGPSDTQYF. The CDR3 DNA sequence: TGTGCCAGTAGTCTCAAACTAGCGGGGGGGCCATCAGATACGCAGTATTTT.

The chain employs TRBV7-9 and TRBJ2-7; 9 bases agree with TRBD2. Germline-derived CDR1 and CDR2 are SEHNR and FQNEAQ (reference sequence). There are 14 residues in the CDR3. The ends lost 5 bases at V and 5 bases at J; junction bases unmatched: 7. The CDR3 nucleotides are TGTGCCAGCAGCCCTCTTAGCGGGGGACACGAGCAGTACTTC. Translating it yields CASSPLSGGHEQYF.

The chain joins TRBV7-2 to TRBJ2-7, with TRBD1 matching over 7 bases. This CDR3 spans 15 amino acids. V trimming: 4 bases; J trimming: 7 bases; junction bases outside the gene matches: 13. Germline CDR1 and CDR2: SGHTA and FQGNSA. Written as DNA, the CDR3 is TGTGCCAGCAGCTCGTACCGGGACAGCCTACGGGAGCAGTACTTC. This gives the protein CASSSYRDSLREQYF.

The rearrangement joins TRBV7-9 to TRBJ2-7; tentative D call: TRBD1 (5 bases). Per germline, CDR1 SEHNR and CDR2 FQNEAQ (reference sequence). This CDR3 region has 15 residues. V was cut by 0 bases and J by 0 bases, with 9 bases left in between. CDR3 bases: TGTGCCAGCAGCTTAGCGCAGCAGGGCTCCTACGAGCAGTACTTC. Encoded protein: CASSLAQQGSYEQYF.

The chain is built from TRBV11-2 and TRBJ1-3, with D possibly being TRBD1 (5 bases). This CDR3 has 14 amino acids. The germline gives CDR1 SGHAT, CDR2 FQNNGV. The ends were cut back, 4 bases at V and 2 bases at J, with 9 bases in the middle. CDR3 in amino acids: CASSSTGAGNTIYF. CDR3 sequence (DNA): TGTGCCAGCAGCTCCACAGGAGCTGGAAACACCATATATTTT.

The V and J genes are TRBV29-1 and TRBJ1-1; a weak D match, TRBD1 (6 bases). Germline loops: CDR1 SQVTM, CDR2 ANQGSEA. V lost 7 bases, J lost 2 bases, and 14 bases lay in between. CDR3 length equals 13 residues. The CDR3 coding sequence is TGCAGCGCCGCAAGACAGGACAACACTGAAGCTTTCTTT. It specifies CSAARQDNTEAFF. Supplemented by reference TRBV29-1 and TRBJ1-1, the full variable domain reads SAVISQKPSRDICQRGTSLTIQCQVDSQVTMMFWYRQQPGQSLTLIATANQGSEATYESGFVIDKFPISRPNLTFSTLTVSNMSPEDSSIYLCSAARQDNTEAFFGQGTRLTVV.

The chain couples TRBV28 to TRBJ1-5; 7 nucleotides line up with TRBD1. The CDR3 contains 15 residues. The V gene end was trimmed by 6 bases and the J gene end by 10 bases; junction bases not matched to a gene: 15. The germline CDR1 and CDR2 sequences are MDHEN and SYDVKM. The CDR3 DNA reads TGTGCCAGCAGCCGGATGACAGGGAATGTAGGTCCCCAGCATTTT. Translating gives CASSRMTGNVGPQHF.

This clone was recorded a few times. The chain couples TRBV5-6 to TRBJ1-3; the D is unclear. The CDR3 covers 15 residues. V was pared by 1 base and J by 4 bases, with 12 bases between. Per the germline V gene, CDR1 is SGHDT and CDR2 is YYEEEE. CDR3 bases: TGTGCCAGCAGCTTGCCCCTGGGTAGCGGAAACACCATATATTTT. Translating gives CASSLPLGSGNTIYF.

In its sample, this clone was seen a few times. The rearrangement links TRBV29-1 to TRBJ1-1, with D maybe TRBD1 (6 bases). Trimming took 6 bases from V and 0 from J, leaving 14 bases between them. The CDR3 length is 14 residues. The V gene's germline CDR1 is SQVTM and CDR2 ANQGSEA. The DNA of the CDR3 is TGCAGCGTCCAAACTGGACAGATGAACACTGAAGCTTTCTTT. Encoded protein: CSVQTGQMNTEAFF.